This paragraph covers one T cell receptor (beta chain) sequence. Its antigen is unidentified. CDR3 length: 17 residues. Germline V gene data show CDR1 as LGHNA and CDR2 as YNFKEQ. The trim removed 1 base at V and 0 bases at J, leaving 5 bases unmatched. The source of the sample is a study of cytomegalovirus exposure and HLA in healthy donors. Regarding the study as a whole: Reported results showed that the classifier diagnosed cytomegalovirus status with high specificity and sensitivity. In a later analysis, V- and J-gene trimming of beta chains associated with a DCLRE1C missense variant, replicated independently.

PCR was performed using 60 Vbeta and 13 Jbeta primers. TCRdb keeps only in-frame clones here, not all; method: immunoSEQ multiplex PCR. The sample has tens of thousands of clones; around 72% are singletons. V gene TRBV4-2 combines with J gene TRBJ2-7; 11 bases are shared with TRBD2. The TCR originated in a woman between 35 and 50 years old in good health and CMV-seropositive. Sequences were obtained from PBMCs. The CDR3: CASSQVASGGSSYEQYF. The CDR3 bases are TGTGCCAGCAGCCAAGTCGCTAGCGGGGGGAGCTCCTACGAGCAGTACTTC.